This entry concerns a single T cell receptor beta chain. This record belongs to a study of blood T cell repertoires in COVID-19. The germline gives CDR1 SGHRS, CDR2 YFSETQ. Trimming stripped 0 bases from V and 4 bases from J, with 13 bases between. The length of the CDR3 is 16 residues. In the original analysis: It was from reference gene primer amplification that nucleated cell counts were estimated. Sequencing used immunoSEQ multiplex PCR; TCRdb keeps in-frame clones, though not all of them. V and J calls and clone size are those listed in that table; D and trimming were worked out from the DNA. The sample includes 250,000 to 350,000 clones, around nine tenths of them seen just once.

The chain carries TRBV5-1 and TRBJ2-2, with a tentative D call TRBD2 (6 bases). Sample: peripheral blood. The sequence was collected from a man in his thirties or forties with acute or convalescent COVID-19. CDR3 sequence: CASSLAGGEGTGELFF. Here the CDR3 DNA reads TGCGCCAGCAGCTTGGCCGGGGGTGAAGGCACCGGGGAGCTGTTTTTT. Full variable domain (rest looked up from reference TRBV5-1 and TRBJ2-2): KAGVTQTPRYLIKTRGQQVTLSCSPISGHRSVSWYQQTPGQGLQFLFEYFSETQRNKGNFPGRFSGRQFSNSRSEMNVSTLELGDSALYLCASSLAGGEGTGELFFGEGSRLTVL.